This is a list of T cell receptor beta chains from one sample in a study of T-cell reconstitution after alpha-beta-depleted transplantation in children. TCRdb analysed the PCR reads with MiXCR anew, one entry per CDR3 protein. The sample has about 300,000 distinct CDR3 sequences, roughly 7.8% seen once; the top ten hold approximately 9.6%. The sequenced sample was peripheral blood, obtained 360 days after TCRalphabeta/CD19-depleted stem cell transplant. The receptors derive from a female patient aged 2 to 10 who had a stem cell transplant for Fanconi anemia, so the T cells may come from the graft donor. CDR3s include the opening cysteine and the closing phenylalanine or tryptophan. Fields, in order: CDR3 length, D gene, clone size, V gene, J gene, CDR3 protein, CDR3 DNA. D genes are given only for firm matches. Clone size is not always given. Where it is, it says once, few, many or a class for expanded clones.

15	NA	NA	TRBV9	TRBJ2-1	CASSADGDSYNEQFF	TGTGCCAGCAGCGCAGATGGGGACTCCTACAATGAGCAGTTCTTC
14	TRBD2	NA	TRBV2	TRBJ2-7	CASRKRESNYEQYF	TGTGCCAGCAGGAAGCGGGAGTCGAACTACGAGCAGTACTTC
17	TRBD1	NA	TRBV30	TRBJ2-3	CAWSVLKGTGRTDTQYF	TGTGCCTGGAGTGTACTTAAGGGGACAGGGCGCACAGATACGCAGTATTTT
15	NA	NA	TRBV6-1	TRBJ1-1	CASRTITRVGTEAFF	TGTGCCAGCAGGACCATCACCAGGGTAGGCACTGAAGCTTTCTTT
13	NA	many	TRBV7-2	TRBJ1-1	CASSSFLNTEAFF	TGTGCCAGCAGCTCCTTCTTGAACACTGAAGCTTTCTTT
14	NA	many	TRBV6-2/TRBV6-3	TRBJ2-7	CASTLAGQFYEQYF	TGTGCCAGCACCCTGGCGGGACAGTTCTACGAGCAGTACTTC
13	NA	NA	TRBV10-2	TRBJ1-2	CASSDRGEYGYTF	TGCGCCAGCAGTGACAGGGGAGAGTATGGCTACACCTTC
15	NA	NA	TRBV28	TRBJ1-1	CASSLYAGGNTEAFF	TGTGCCAGCAGTTTATATGCGGGAGGGAACACTGAAGCTTTCTTT
14	NA	many	TRBV5-1	TRBJ1-1	CASSLGKSNTEAFF	TGCGCCAGCAGCTTGGGGAAATCAAACACTGAAGCTTTCTTT
15	NA	many	TRBV12-3/TRBV12-4	TRBJ2-2	CASSLIPSRTGELFF	TGTGCCAGCAGTTTAATCCCCTCGCGGACCGGGGAGCTGTTTTTT
14	TRBD1	many	TRBV6-1	TRBJ1-2	CASKTLQGVGGYTF	TGTGCCAGCAAAACCCTACAGGGGGTAGGTGGCTACACCTTC
12	NA	many	TRBV6-2/TRBV6-3	TRBJ2-7	CASSRGFYVQYF	TGTGCCAGCAGTAGGGGGTTCTACGTGCAGTACTTC
19	NA	many	TRBV9	TRBJ2-1	CASSTPSGPAQGNYNEQFF	TGTGCCAGCAGCACACCGAGCGGACCTGCGCAGGGGAACTACAATGAGCAGTTCTTC
14	NA	few	TRBV20-1	TRBJ2-3	CSAGATSRTDTQYF	TGCAGTGCTGGAGCCACTAGCAGAACAGATACGCAGTATTTT
16	NA	few	TRBV4-1	TRBJ2-5	CASSPSTSLGEETQYF	TGCGCCAGCAGCCCGTCCACCTCTCTGGGAGAGGAGACCCAGTACTTC
16	NA	many	TRBV15	TRBJ2-3	CATSRQMTDLTDTQYF	TGTGCCACCAGCAGGCAAATGACAGACCTCACAGATACGCAGTATTTT
17	TRBD2	many	TRBV28	TRBJ2-2	CASSLGASGTGTGELFF	TGTGCCAGCAGTTTGGGGGCTAGCGGGACGGGCACCGGGGAGCTGTTTTTT
13	NA	NA	TRBV7-9	TRBJ2-7	CASSGTLLLEQYF	TGTGCCAGCAGCGGGACTCTTCTTCTAGAGCAGTACTTC
18	TRBD1	NA	TRBV6-1	TRBJ2-6	CASRPMTGLGSGANVLTF	TGTGCCAGCAGACCTATGACAGGGTTGGGGTCTGGGGCCAACGTCCTGACTTTC
14	NA	many	TRBV7-9	TRBJ2-1	CASPVSEPPDEQFF	TGTGCCAGCCCAGTCAGCGAGCCCCCCGATGAGCAGTTCTTC
17	NA	NA	TRBV27	TRBJ1-1	CASSLFRAEGLNTEAFF	TGTGCCAGCAGTTTATTTCGGGCCGAGGGCCTGAACACTGAAGCTTTCTTT
14	TRBD1	few	TRBV9	TRBJ1-2	CASSPATGRYGYTF	TGTGCCAGCAGCCCCGCGACAGGGCGCTATGGCTACACCTTC